Below, 20 T cell receptor beta chains from the same sample are listed, as sequenced in a study of blood T cell repertoires in COVID-19. Sequencing was performed with immunoSEQ multiplex PCR; in TCRdb, only in-frame clones are kept and a portion is missing. The sample has 350,000 to 450,000 clones; approximately 90% are singletons. The sequenced sample was PBMCs or T cells enriched from blood (not recorded which). All receptors come from a man aged 25-40 years who had recovered from COVID-19.

The genes are TRBV19 and TRBJ2-1; TRBD2 matches 13 bases. Germline V CDR1 and CDR2: LNHDA, SQIVND (reference sequence). V lost 5 bases to trimming and J lost 9 bases; unmatched junction nucleotides: 19. The CDR3 loop spans 19 amino acids. The CDR3 sequence: CASSWTLGLAGTSGIEQFF. The CDR3 DNA sequence: TGTGCCAGTAGTTGGACGTTAGGACTTGCTGGGACTAGCGGGATTGAGCAGTTCTTC.

The chain couples TRBV4-2 to TRBJ2-1; 8 bases align to TRBD2. Looked up from germline, CDR1 is LGHNA and CDR2 is YNFKEQ. V trimming: 0 bases; J trimming: 7 bases; junction bases outside the gene matches: 8. The CDR3 runs 16 residues. The CDR3 spells CASSQDKAGVLNEQFF. The CDR3 coding sequence is TGTGCCAGCAGCCAAGATAAAGCGGGAGTGTTGAATGAGCAGTTCTTC.

This clone occurred once. The J gene is TRBJ2-6, the V gene TRBV19; TRBD1 matches 8 bases. Trimming at V came to 4 bases and at J to 1 base, leaving 9 bases not matched to a gene. CDR1 LNHDA and CDR2 SQIVND come from the germline V gene (reference sequence). This CDR3 has 18 amino acids. CDR3 sequence reads: CASSTQTGAVSGANVLTF. CDR3 coding DNA: TGTGCCAGTAGTACCCAGACAGGGGCCGTGTCTGGGGCCAACGTCCTGACTTTC.

The rearrangement joins TRBV11-2 to TRBJ1-1; D is unresolved. Germline CDR1 reads SGHAT; CDR2 reads FQNNGV. The CDR3 is 14 amino acids. Trimming removed 7 bases from V and 0 bases from J, with 12 bases in between. The CDR3 DNA follows: TGTGCCAGCACCCTGGGAGGGCTGAACACTGAAGCTTTCTTT. Amino acid sequence: CASTLGGLNTEAFF.

The chain links TRBV28 to TRBJ2-3; TRBD2 is a possible D gene (6 bases). CDR1 is MDHEN, CDR2 SYDVKM, per germline. The germline V and J ends were trimmed by 3 bases and 0 bases, with 19 bases remaining between them. The CDR3 covers 18 residues. The CDR3 is CASSFLSKSGLSTDTQYF. Here the CDR3 DNA reads TGTGCCAGCAGTTTCCTATCAAAGAGCGGGCTAAGCACAGATACGCAGTATTTT.

The CDR3 here is CASSTSENEQFF. As DNA, the CDR3 is TGCGCCAGCAGCACTAGCGAGAACGAGCAGTTCTTC. The V call is TRBV5-1, the J call TRBJ2-1; 7 bases agree with TRBD2. The V gene end was trimmed by 4 bases and the J gene end by 10 bases; junction bases not matched to a gene: 5. The CDR3 is made up of 12 amino acids. Germline V lookup: CDR1 SGHRS, CDR2 YFSETQ.

This chain connects TRBV13 to TRBJ2-3, with 11 bases identical to TRBD2. Trimming removed 5 bases from V and 2 bases from J; junction bases left unmatched: 12. From germline, CDR1 is PRHDT and CDR2 FYEKMQ (reference sequence). This CDR3 is 18 amino acids long. CDR3 residues: CASSLSLETSGNTDTQYF. The CDR3 DNA is TGTGCCAGCAGCCTATCACTAGAGACTAGCGGGAACACAGATACGCAGTATTTT.

The chain couples TRBV24-1 to TRBJ2-1; 9 bases are shared with TRBD2. The CDR3 has 16 amino acids. Per the germline V gene, CDR1 is KGHDR and CDR2 is SFDVKD. J lost 7 bases, V lost 4 bases, and 10 bases had no gene match. The CDR3 loop is CATSEMGAGGPNEQFF. In nucleotides, the CDR3 is TGTGCCACCAGTGAAATGGGAGCGGGAGGTCCTAATGAGCAGTTCTTC.

The V call is TRBV5-5, the J call TRBJ1-2, with 7 nucleotides matching TRBD1. The CDR3 sequence is 16 residues long. Losses at the gene ends were 2 bases for V and 4 bases for J; bases not matched to a gene: 11. Germline V gene lookup returns CDR1 SGHKS and CDR2 YYEKEE (reference sequence). CDR3 sequence: CASSLGTDSSAYGYTF. CDR3 nucleotide sequence: TGTGCCAGCAGCTTAGGGACAGATTCTAGCGCCTATGGCTACACCTTC.

About this clone itself: An end of the junction does not agree with germline; a read error may underlie this. The CDR3 loop reads CASSERLAVYNEQFF. CDR3 in DNA: TGTGCTAGCAGCGAAAGACTAGCGGTTTACAATGAGCAGTTCTTC. The chain recombines TRBV7-7 with TRBJ2-1, with 9 nucleotides matching TRBD2. The CDR3 loop spans 15 amino acids. Germline assignment: CDR1 SSHAT and CDR2 FNYEAQ (reference sequence). The entire variable domain, with the rest obtained from reference TRBV7-7 and TRBJ2-1, is as follows: GAGVSQSPRYKVTKRGQDVTLRCDPISSHATLYWYQQALGQGPEFLTYFNYEAQPDKSGLPSDRFSAERPEGSISTLTIQRTEQRDSAMYRCASSERLAVYNEQFFGPGTRLTVL.

The rearrangement uses TRBV28 and TRBJ1-2; D ambiguous. The V end was cut by 1 base, the J end by 13 bases, with 16 bases between. The CDR3 runs to 13 residues. In germline, CDR1 is MDHEN, CDR2 SYDVKM. The CDR3 coding sequence is TGTGCCAGCAGTTTATTTGAACGGTCTGAGAGCACCTTC. Its translation is CASSLFERSESTF.

The chain combines TRBV5-1 with TRBJ1-3; D unresolved. Germline-derived CDR1 and CDR2 are SGHRS and YFSETQ. V was shortened by 3 bases and J by 2 bases, with 12 bases between the two germline ends. The CDR3 sequence is 15 residues long. CDR3 coding DNA: TGCGCCAGCAGCTCTTCGGGAGCAGCTGGAAACACCATATATTTT. Translating it yields CASSSSGAAGNTIYF.

This chain joins TRBV7-2 and TRBJ2-3; a possible D gene is TRBD1 (5 bases). V dropped 4 bases and J dropped 2 bases, with 13 bases sitting between them. Looked up from germline, CDR1 is SGHTA and CDR2 is FQGNSA. The CDR3 consists of 15 residues. The CDR3 reads CASSWGPLPTDTQYF. CDR3 sequence (DNA): TGTGCCAGCAGCTGGGGCCCGCTCCCCACAGATACGCAGTATTTT.

V gene TRBV5-1 combines with J gene TRBJ2-7; 11 bases are a match to TRBD1. V lost 4 bases and J lost 2; bases outside the gene matches: 8. CDR3 size: 16 residues. Germline V gene lookup returns CDR1 SGHRS and CDR2 YFSETQ. CDR3 amino acids: CASSLPPGQGAYEQYF. Here the CDR3 DNA reads TGCGCCAGCAGCCTACCCCCGGGACAGGGGGCCTACGAGCAGTACTTC.

V is TRBV18 and J is TRBJ2-1, with D possibly matching TRBD1 (5 bases). CDR1 is KGHSH, CDR2 LQKENI, per germline. V lost 2 bases to trimming and J lost 7 bases, with 9 bases between them. CDR3 length: 13 amino acids. The CDR3 nucleotides read TGTGCCAGCTCACCAAATCAGGGAAATGAGCAGTTCTTC. As protein: CASSPNQGNEQFF.

The chain uses TRBV20-1 and TRBJ2-7; the match to TRBD1 covers 10 bases. Trimming removed 6 bases from V and 5 bases from J; junction bases left unmatched: 10. The CDR3 has 14 residues. CDR1 is DFQATT, CDR2 SNEGSKA, per germline (reference sequence). The CDR3 loop is CSASPGQGYHEQYF. The CDR3, as DNA: TGCAGTGCAAGTCCGGGACAGGGGTACCACGAGCAGTACTTC.

J is TRBJ1-2 and V is TRBV19, with D possibly matching TRBD1 (5 bases). Germline V gene sequence: CDR1 LNHDA, CDR2 SQIVND (reference sequence). There are 16 residues in the CDR3. Trimming took 5 bases from V and 4 from J, leaving 20 bases between them. This CDR3 is CASSPEATGPSYGYTF. In DNA form, the CDR3 reads TGTGCCAGTAGTCCGGAAGCTACAGGACCCTCCTATGGCTACACCTTC. Drawing the rest from reference TRBV19 and TRBJ1-2, the complete variable domain is DGGITQSPKYLFRKEGQNVTLSCEQNLNHDAMYWYRQDPGQGLRLIYYSQIVNDFQKGDIAEGYSVSREKKESFPLTVTSAQKNPTAFYLCASSPEATGPSYGYTFGSGTRLTVV.

The chain couples TRBV19 to TRBJ2-1; 10 bases are shared with TRBD2. Germline V gene sequence: CDR1 LNHDA, CDR2 SQIVND (reference sequence). V trimming: 4 bases; J trimming: 3 bases; junction bases outside the gene matches: 3. CDR3 size: 15 residues. DNA of the CDR3: TGTGCCAGTAGTACGGTAGCGGGAGGCTACAATGAGCAGTTCTTC. Translating it yields CASSTVAGGYNEQFF.

The CDR3, as DNA: TGTGCCAGCAGCTTAGCGCGGAGGGGCGACACCGGGGAGCTGTTTTTT. This sequence encodes CASSLARRGDTGELFF. The gene calls are TRBV7-8 and TRBJ2-2, with a possible D match to TRBD2 (6 bases). The V gene lost 0 bases and the J gene lost 3 bases, with 11 bases spanning the gap. In germline, CDR1 is SGHVS, CDR2 FQNEAQ. This CDR3 spans 16 amino acids.

This chain links TRBV11-2 with TRBJ2-7, with a possible D match to TRBD1 (6 bases). The CDR3 has 15 residues. The V end was cut by 7 bases, the J end by 0 bases, with 16 bases between. In germline, CDR1 is SGHAT, CDR2 FQNNGV. In DNA, the CDR3 is TGTGCCAGCACCGCAAATTGGGACACCTCCTACGAGCAGTACTTC. This sequence encodes CASTANWDTSYEQYF. The whole variable domain, remainder taken from reference TRBV11-2 and TRBJ2-7, is EAGVAQSPRYKIIEKRQSVAFWCNPISGHATLYWYQQILGQGPKLLIQFQNNGVVDDSQLPKDRFSAERLKGVDSTLKIQPAKLEDSAVYLCASTANWDTSYEQYFGPGTRLTVT.